A single sample is the source of the 5 T cell receptor beta chains below, sequenced in a study of PD-1 blockade in classical Hodgkin lymphoma. No patient escaped relapse after autologous stem cell transplantation, and brentuximab vedotin exposure varied. Produced via immunoSEQ multiplex PCR; TCRdb's table is partial and in-frame only. The sample has tens of thousands of clones; about 89% are singletons. This specimen consisted of peripheral blood mononuclear cells (PBMCs), obtained at baseline. The receptors shown here come from a human donor with classical Hodgkin lymphoma.

The chain couples TRBV5-4 to TRBJ2-2, with TRBD2 matching over 9 bases. The length of the CDR3 is 16 residues. CDR1 is SGHNT, CDR2 YYREEE, per germline (reference sequence). The junction had 9 bases not matched to a gene; V was cut back by 4 bases and J by 5 bases. CDR3 residues: CASSKKAGGYTGELFF. The CDR3 nucleotides read TGTGCCAGCAGCAAGAAAGCGGGAGGTTATACCGGGGAGCTGTTTTTT.

The chain uses TRBV2 and TRBJ2-2, with D possibly being TRBD1 (6 bases). Trimming removed 6 bases from V and 0 bases from J, with 17 bases in between. The CDR3 has 17 amino acids. The germline CDR1 and CDR2 sequences are SNHLY and FYNNEI. The CDR3 sequence is CASRFYVQGANTGELFF. In DNA, the CDR3 is TGTGCCAGCAGGTTCTATGTACAGGGAGCGAACACCGGGGAGCTGTTTTTT.

V and J are TRBV10-2 and TRBJ1-1; possible D gene TRBD1, 6 bases. There are 14 residues in the CDR3. Germline CDR1 reads WSHSY; CDR2 reads SAAADI. Deletions cut 6 bases from V and 0 bases from J, with 11 bases between. The CDR3 loop is CASRHRVMNTEAFF. The CDR3 DNA reads as TGCGCCAGCAGACACAGGGTGATGAACACTGAAGCTTTCTTT.

The rearrangement uses TRBV4-1 and TRBJ2-7; D is uncertain. Trimming removed 0 bases from V and 1 base from J, with 10 bases in between. The germline V gene encodes CDR1 MGHRA and CDR2 YSYEKL. The CDR3 consists of 15 residues. CDR3 in DNA: TGCGCCAGCAGCCAAGATGAGGCCCGGTCCTACGAGCAGTACTTC. This gives the protein CASSQDEARSYEQYF.

This clone has only one observation. The chain has TRBV2 and TRBJ1-1, with TRBD1 identical over 9 bases. This CDR3 has 14 amino acids. The germline V gene encodes CDR1 SNHLY and CDR2 FYNNEI. V lost 6 bases, J lost 7 bases, and 9 bases stayed unmatched. This chain's CDR3 is CASRLQGAVNEAFF. The CDR3 region has the DNA TGTGCCAGCAGGTTACAGGGGGCGGTTAATGAAGCTTTCTTT.